The T cell receptor (beta chain) under discussion was sequenced for a study of cytomegalovirus exposure and HLA in healthy donors (dated by TCRdb to about 2017). General notes on the study: A later analysis indicated that the 120 or so validation repertoires were generated on the platform also employed for the 600 to 750 repertoires of the first cohort. The study aimed to test whether signatures of past pathogen exposure could be identified by cataloging public T cell receptors. Along with the approximately 650-subject first cohort, a separate validation cohort of around 110 different subjects was used. The study combined high-throughput TCR immunosequencing, statistical association of individual TCRs with disease status, and machine learning to predict cytomegalovirus infection status. Overall study outcomes, separate from this receptor: In the study, about 150 TCR beta chains were listed as associated with cytomegalovirus. All 120 or so repertoires were used to score co-occurrence in the validation cohort in a later analysis, because that analysis had no HLA typing for the cohort. A later analysis found that TCRs clustered in the first cohort also tended to co-occur in the approximately 120 validation repertoires, with 94% of cluster scores above 0. A few of the identified cytomegalovirus-associated TCR beta chains were confirmed in vitro to be specific for cytomegalovirus antigens. The authors suggested that the approach could potentially be extended to other disease states and immunological phenotypes. Cytomegalovirus status was reported to be diagnosed by the classifier with high specificity and sensitivity in both the original and validation cohorts. Most TCR sequences were seen in very few donors, while some public TCRs were found in many individuals.

Library prep was done by the immunoSEQ multiplex PCR assay. Regarding the original processing steps: A statistical classification framework was built to diagnose cytomegalovirus status from the catalog of TCR beta chain sequences. Held by TCRdb, this immuneACCESS table contains in-frame sequences only and omits some clones. Under half of the omission traces to an unresolved V gene where checked; the cause of the rest is unknown. V, J and clone size derive from that table, while D and trimming were established from the DNA sequence. The sample table contains about 240,000 clones; only one count was recorded for approximately 83% of them. 0.95% to 1.5% of the sample is taken by the ten largest. For CDR1 and CDR2, the germline V gene lists MDHEN and SYDVKM. The CDR3 numbers 13 residues from cysteine through phenylalanine. The retained sequence is limited to the CDR3, 39 bases, with the frame set at the first base. From V the trimming removes 0 bases and from J it removes 9 bases, while the gene matches leave 2 bases of the junction unaccounted for.

On this clone itself: Its antigen remains unidentified. No base quality information exists; no much larger clone differs at one position.

The donors belonged to the validation cohort of around 110 subjects, which was separate from the roughly 670-subject first cohort. This clonotype was obtained from a woman under 40 in good health and CMV-seropositive. Sequencing was carried out using PBMCs. This receptor chain uses TRBV28 and TRBJ1-1, with 9 junctional bases fitting TRBD1. The CDR3 protein sequence reads: CASSLWDRGKAFF. The sequenced DNA is TGTGCCAGCAGTTTATGGGACAGGGGAAAAGCTTTCTTT.